The 5 T cell receptor beta chains listed next were all sequenced from one sample in a study of chemoradiotherapy in HPV16-positive cancers. Here immunoSEQ multiplex PCR was the method, and the copy in TCRdb shows in-frame clones only, minus some. The data show 13,000 or so clones, roughly 90% seen once. This specimen was blood, taken from a patient who underwent chemoradiotherapy. The receptors originated from a human donor with HPV-associated anogenital cancer.

J is TRBJ1-2 and V is TRBV28; unclear D gene. With 4 bases removed from V and 3 bases from J, the gap between germline ends came to 15 bases. Germline V gene data show CDR1 as MDHEN and CDR2 as SYDVKM. The length of the CDR3 is 15 residues. The CDR3 protein is CASSSAGVGDYGYTF. CDR3 nucleotides: TGTGCCAGCAGTTCCGCCGGGGTGGGAGACTATGGCTACACCTTC.

The rearrangement joins TRBV5-6 to TRBJ1-2; the D is unclear. Deletions cut 1 base from V and 2 bases from J, with 12 bases between. The CDR3 contains 15 residues. CDR1 is SGHDT and CDR2 is YYEEEE in the germline V gene. This chain's CDR3 is CASSLLNRPNYGYTF. The CDR3 DNA sequence: TGTGCCAGCAGCTTGCTGAACAGACCGAACTATGGCTACACCTTC. Variable domain in full (rest from reference TRBV5-6 and TRBJ1-2): DAGVTQSPTHLIKTRGQQVTLRCSPKSGHDTVSWYQQALGQGPQFIFQYYEEEERQRGNFPDRFSGHQFPNYSSELNVNALLLGDSALYLCASSLLNRPNYGYTFGSGTRLTVV.

The chain couples TRBV30 to TRBJ1-2; TRBD1 aligns across 7 bases. V gave up 4 bases and J gave up 2 bases; unmatched junction bases: 10. From germline, CDR1 is GTSNPN and CDR2 SVGIG (reference sequence). This CDR3 has 15 residues. The CDR3 reads CAWMVQGSGNYGYTF. The CDR3 DNA is TGTGCCTGGATGGTACAGGGGAGTGGGAACTATGGCTACACCTTC.

This clone has more than one count but fewer than ten. The chain is built from TRBV5-1 and TRBJ2-4; D is perhaps TRBD1 (5 bases). This CDR3 is 14 amino acids long. V lost 0 bases and J 8 bases, leaving 12 bases between the germline ends. The germline V gene has CDR1 SGHRS and CDR2 YFSETQ. CDR3: CASSLGRGRDIQYF. The CDR3 DNA sequence: TGCGCCAGCAGCTTGGGTAGGGGTAGGGACATTCAGTACTTC.

The chain uses TRBV30 and TRBJ2-7; 8 bases agree with TRBD1. The trim removed 0 bases at V and 3 bases at J, leaving 10 bases unmatched. The germline gives CDR1 GTSNPN, CDR2 SVGIG (reference sequence). The CDR3 runs to 16 residues. The CDR3 DNA is TGTGCCTGGAGTGTACCCCGACGACAGGGGCGCTACGAGCAGTACTTC. Translation gives CAWSVPRRQGRYEQYF.